This T cell receptor (beta chain) derives from a study of T cells in Graves' hyperthyroidism and ophthalmopathy. Study-wide points: The model anticipated ophthalmopathy a median around six months pre-onset. Separation of ophthalmopathy from stable hyperthyroidism was achieved by a 13 V-J model.

Germline CDR1 is DFQATT and CDR2 is SNEGSKA (reference sequence). V lost 0 bases, J lost 7 bases, and 16 bases lay in between. This CDR3 is 15 amino acids long. The investigators amplified TCR beta CDR3 regions from RNA transcripts. The HTBI primer set drove a first-round RT-PCR of the TCR CDR3. In TCRdb, the multiplex PCR reads were re-called with MiXCR into one record per CDR3 protein. This table has 480,000 or so distinct CDR3 sequences, 40% to 55% appearing once. With regard to this clonotype: Antigen specificity is unknown.

It was uncontrolled infection, other autoimmune disease, pregnancy or lactation that excluded patients. Orbital computed tomography, thyroid ultrasound, serum thyroxine and TRAb, and clinical symptoms together informed the diagnoses. The TCR was taken from an adult woman with Graves' disease, either hyperthyroidism or ophthalmopathy (not recorded which). The chain carries TRBV20-1 and TRBJ1-3; a weak D match, TRBD1 (6 bases). Sequencing input: peripheral blood or thyroid tissue (not recorded which). The CDR3 sequence: CSARDPRGGSNTIYF. The CDR3 DNA reads TGCAGTGCTAGAGATCCGAGGGGGGGAAGCAACACCATATATTTT.